These 4 T cell receptor beta chains were all obtained from the same sample, sequenced in a study of cytomegalovirus exposure and HLA in healthy donors (dated by TCRdb to about 2017). The receptor library was made with the immunoSEQ multiplex PCR assay. For the multiplex PCR, a mixture combining 60 forward primers for TCR Vbeta segments and 13 reverse primers for TCR Jbeta segments was used. The source is immuneACCESS, and TCRdb retained only in-frame sequences with V and J called. Part of the clones is not carried over; for the studies checked, unresolved V genes explain less than half of this, and the remainder is unexplained. This sample gives about 130,000 clones in total; roughly 80% of them show up just once. Together, the top ten hold about 3.7% of the sample. Input material: PBMCs. The receptors were gathered from a woman between 40 and 55 years old in good health and CMV-seropositive.

CDR3 nucleotides: TGTGCCAGCAGCTTAGCTTCGCTAGCCTACAATGAGCAGTTCTTC. Translating it yields CASSLASLAYNEQFF. J is TRBJ2-1 and V is TRBV7-9; D remains unclear. There are 15 residues in the CDR3. CDR1 and CDR2 (germline): SEHNR, FQNEAQ (reference sequence). Trimming removed 0 bases from V and 2 bases from J, with 8 bases in between.

This chain uses TRBV30 with TRBJ1-6, with D maybe TRBD1 (6 bases). This CDR3 is 13 amino acids long. V gave up 6 bases and J gave up 9 bases, with 15 bases separating them. Germline assignment: CDR1 GTSNPN and CDR2 SVGIG (reference sequence). The CDR3 DNA follows: TGTGCCTGTGAACAGGGTGAGGGTTCACCCCTCCACTTT. Its translation is CACEQGEGSPLHF.

The V and J genes are TRBV12-1 and TRBJ2-4; TRBD2, the D gene given by the table, was not confirmed from the DNA. TRBV12-1 has pseudogene status. The CDR3 consists of 16 residues. Written as DNA, the CDR3 is TGTGCCAGCAGCTCAGGACTAGCGGGTACCAAAAACATTCAGTACTTC. Translated, it gives CASSSGLAGTKNIQYF.

This chain links TRBV10-3 with TRBJ1-1; 11 bases are a match to TRBD1. The CDR3 has 15 amino acids. V lost 1 base and J lost 6; bases outside the gene matches: 4. Germline V CDR1 and CDR2: ENHRY, SYGVKD. CDR3 DNA: TGTGCCATCAGTGAGTTAGGACAGGGGGCTGCTGAAGCTTTCTTT. Translated: CAISELGQGAAEAFF.